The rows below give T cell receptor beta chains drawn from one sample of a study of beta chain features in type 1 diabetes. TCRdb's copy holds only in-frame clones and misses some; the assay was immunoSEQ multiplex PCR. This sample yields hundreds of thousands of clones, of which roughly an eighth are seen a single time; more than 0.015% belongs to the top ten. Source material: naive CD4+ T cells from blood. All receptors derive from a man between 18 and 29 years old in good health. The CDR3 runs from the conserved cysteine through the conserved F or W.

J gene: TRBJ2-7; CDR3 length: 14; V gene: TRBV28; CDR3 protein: CASSTGQGNYEQYF
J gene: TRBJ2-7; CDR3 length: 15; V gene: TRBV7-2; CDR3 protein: CASSVGSGGVYEQYF
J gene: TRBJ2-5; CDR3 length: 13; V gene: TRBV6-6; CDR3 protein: CASRGDYPETQYF
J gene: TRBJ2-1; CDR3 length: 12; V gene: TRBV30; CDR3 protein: CAWSPQYNEQFF
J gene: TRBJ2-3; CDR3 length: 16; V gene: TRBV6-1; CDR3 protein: CASIEARTPLGATQYF
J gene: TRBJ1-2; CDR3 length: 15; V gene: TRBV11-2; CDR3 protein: CASSLDMGQGLGYTF
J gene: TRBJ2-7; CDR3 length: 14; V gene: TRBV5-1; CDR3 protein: CASSRGDPSYEQYF
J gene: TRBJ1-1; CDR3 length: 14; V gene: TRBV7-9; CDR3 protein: CASSPDRGHTEAFF
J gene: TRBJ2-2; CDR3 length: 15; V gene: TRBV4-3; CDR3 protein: CASSQEGLFTGELFF
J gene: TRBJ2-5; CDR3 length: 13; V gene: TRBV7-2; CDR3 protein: CASSRDRTETQYF
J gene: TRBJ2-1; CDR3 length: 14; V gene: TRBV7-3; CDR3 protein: CASSLMPGGGEQFF
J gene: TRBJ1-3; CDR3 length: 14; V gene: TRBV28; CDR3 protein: CASSTTGAGNTIYF
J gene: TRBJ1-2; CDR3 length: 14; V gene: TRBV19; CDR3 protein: CASTRRGSESGYTF
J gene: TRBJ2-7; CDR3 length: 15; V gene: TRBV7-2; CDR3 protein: CASSPGLAGIYEQYF
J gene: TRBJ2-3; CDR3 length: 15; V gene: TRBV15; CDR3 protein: CATSRGTSGTDTQYF
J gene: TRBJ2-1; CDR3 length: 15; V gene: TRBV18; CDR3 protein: CASSPGLDSYNEQFF
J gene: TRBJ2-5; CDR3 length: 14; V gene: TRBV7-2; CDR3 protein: CASRVPGTIETQYF
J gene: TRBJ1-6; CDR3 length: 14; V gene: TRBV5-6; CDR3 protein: CASSQDRRLSPLHF
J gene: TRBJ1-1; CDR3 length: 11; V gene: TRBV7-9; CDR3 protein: CASSSFPEAFF
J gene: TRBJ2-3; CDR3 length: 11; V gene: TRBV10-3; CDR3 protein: CASSSTDTQYF
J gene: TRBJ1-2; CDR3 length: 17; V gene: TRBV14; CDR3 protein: CASSRWPHPQDNYGYTF
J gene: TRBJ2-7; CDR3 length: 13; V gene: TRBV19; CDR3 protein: CASSIDREYEQYF
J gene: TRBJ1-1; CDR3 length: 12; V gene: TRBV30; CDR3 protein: CAWSVYGVRAFF
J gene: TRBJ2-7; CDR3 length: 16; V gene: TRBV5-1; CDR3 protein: CASSTGGWGLSYEQYF
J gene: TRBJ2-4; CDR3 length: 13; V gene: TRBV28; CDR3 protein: CASSLDRGDIQYF
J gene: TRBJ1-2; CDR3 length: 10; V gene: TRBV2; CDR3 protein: CASSGRGYTF
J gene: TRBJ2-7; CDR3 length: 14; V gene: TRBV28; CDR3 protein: CASSLPLGSAEQYF
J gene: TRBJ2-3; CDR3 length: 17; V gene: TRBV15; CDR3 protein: CATTRGYGTSGSDTQYF
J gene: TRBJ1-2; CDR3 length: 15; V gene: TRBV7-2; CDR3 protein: CASSLWAAGLYGYTF
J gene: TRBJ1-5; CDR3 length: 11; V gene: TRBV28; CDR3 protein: CASRDSGPQHF
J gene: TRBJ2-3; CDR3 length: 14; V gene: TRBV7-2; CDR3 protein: CASSLTGFRATQYF
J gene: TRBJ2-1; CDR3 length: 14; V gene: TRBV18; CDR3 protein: CASSPSRIGNEQFF
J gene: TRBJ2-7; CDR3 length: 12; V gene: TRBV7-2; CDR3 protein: CASSFRTNEQYF
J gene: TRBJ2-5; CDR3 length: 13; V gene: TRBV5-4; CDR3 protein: CASSYGNQETQYF
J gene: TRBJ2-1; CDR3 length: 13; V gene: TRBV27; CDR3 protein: CATWGVAYNEQFF
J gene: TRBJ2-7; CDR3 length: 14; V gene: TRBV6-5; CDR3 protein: CASRTAGNMDEQYF
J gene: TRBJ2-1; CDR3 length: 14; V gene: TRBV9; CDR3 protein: CASSPAVGGNEQFF
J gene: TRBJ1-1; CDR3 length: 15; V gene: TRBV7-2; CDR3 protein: CASSQFAGKGTEAFF
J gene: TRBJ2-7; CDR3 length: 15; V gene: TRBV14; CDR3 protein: CASSPGLYPSYEQYF
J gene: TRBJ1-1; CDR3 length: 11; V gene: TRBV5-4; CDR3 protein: CASSSQAEAFF
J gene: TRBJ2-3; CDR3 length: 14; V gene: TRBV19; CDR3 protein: CASRFHRGTDTQYF
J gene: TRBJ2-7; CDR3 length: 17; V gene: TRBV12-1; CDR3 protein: CASSFVAIQGKNYEQYF
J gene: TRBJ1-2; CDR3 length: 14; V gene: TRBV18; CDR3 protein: CASSPMGGERGYTF
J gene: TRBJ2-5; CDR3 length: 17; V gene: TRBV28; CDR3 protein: CASSSYESQAIQETQYF
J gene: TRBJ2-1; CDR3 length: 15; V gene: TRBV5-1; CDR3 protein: CASSFTSGSYNEQFF
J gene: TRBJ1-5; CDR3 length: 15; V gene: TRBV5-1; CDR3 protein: CASSLEGRQGQPQHF
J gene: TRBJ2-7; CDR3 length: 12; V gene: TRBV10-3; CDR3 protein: CAIMGQYYEQYF
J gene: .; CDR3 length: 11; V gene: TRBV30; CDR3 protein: CAWSGDYEQYF
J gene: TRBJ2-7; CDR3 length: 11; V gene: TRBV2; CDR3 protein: CASSELYEQYF
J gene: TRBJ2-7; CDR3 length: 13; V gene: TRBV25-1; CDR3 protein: CASSEAGAYEQYF
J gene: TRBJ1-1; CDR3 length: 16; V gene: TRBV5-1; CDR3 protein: CASSLGVRVTNTEAFF
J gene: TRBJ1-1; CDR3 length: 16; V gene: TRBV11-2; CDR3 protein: CASRDRETVVNTEAFF
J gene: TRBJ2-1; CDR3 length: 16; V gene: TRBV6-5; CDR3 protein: CASSLDRTSGYNEQFF
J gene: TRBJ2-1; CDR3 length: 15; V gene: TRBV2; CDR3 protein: CASQECGGAECEQFF